This T cell receptor (beta chain) was found in a study of T cell responses to AZD1222 COVID-19 vaccine. Study conclusions and caveats: Just six AZD1222 recipients were seropositive at baseline.

Germline V gives CDR1 GTSNPN, CDR2 SVGIG (reference sequence). V was clipped by 8 bases and J by 1 base, with 18 bases between them. This CDR3 spans 16 amino acids. Sequencing used immunoSEQ multiplex PCR; TCRdb keeps in-frame clones, though not all of them. This table holds about 97,000 clones, 80% to 90% found once. About this clone: Its antigen is still unknown.

The source is an adult who received the AZD1222 COVID-19 vaccine. The sample here was peripheral blood, taken 28 days after the second AZD1222 dose. The chain links TRBV30 to TRBJ1-6; D perhaps matches TRBD1 (5 bases). As DNA, the CDR3 is TGTGCCGCTCATGACCAGGGTCGTTCCTATAATTCACCCCTCCACTTT. It yields the protein CAAHDQGRSYNSPLHF.